This T cell receptor beta chain was recorded in a study of CD8+CD57+ T cells in acquired aplastic anemia. Turning to the study itself: Average DNA yield from sorted CD4+ and CD8+ cells was around 3.2 ug. Healthy donor sequencing depth: about 10 million CD4+, roughly 11 million CD8+ reads. Study conclusions and caveats: It was found that almost 30 CD8+ CDR3 sequences were shared between patients and controls. With respect to CD8+ Simpson's diversity, patients and controls did not differ significantly.

As regards this clonotype: Its specificity is unknown.

V lost 0 bases, J lost 0 bases, and 10 bases lay in between. Germline V gives CDR1 SGHKS, CDR2 YYEKEE (reference sequence). CDR3 length: 16 residues. According to the study, genomic DNA was the template for TCR beta VDJ and CDR3 profiling. One entry per CDR3 protein, called by TCRdb with MiXCR from the reads. In the table there are under 250,000 distinct CDR3 sequences, approximately 35% of which are singletons. The TCR sequence derives from a human donor in good health, serving as a control. Sequencing was done on a sample of sorted CD4+, CD8+, or CD8+CD57+ T cells (not recorded which) from PBMCs. This rearrangement joins TRBV5-5 to TRBJ1-5; D is unresolved. This chain's CDR3 is CASSLATALSNQPQHF. The CDR3 DNA reads TGTGCCAGCAGCTTGGCAACAGCCCTTAGCAATCAGCCCCAGCATTTT.